The rows below give T cell receptor beta chains drawn from one sample of a study of T cells after yellow fever vaccination. TCRdb itself ran the 5' RACE reads through MiXCR, one entry per CDR3 protein. The sample has approximately 330,000 distinct CDR3 sequences, roughly an eighth seen once. Specimen: CD4+ T cells sorted from PBMCs, collected 15 days after the yellow fever booster vaccination. These receptors came from a man aged 18 to 30 who received the YFV17D yellow fever vaccine. Each CDR3 is given with its conserved first and last residue. D genes are given only for firm matches. A clone size is listed for some rows: how often the clone was seen (once, few, many), or a class if it is expanded.

J | size | V | D | DNA | CDR3
TRBJ1-1 | NA | TRBV6-5 | NA | TGTGCCAGCAGCCGACGAAGCGTCGGGAACACTGAAGCTTTCTTT | CASSRRSVGNTEAFF
TRBJ1-6 | few | TRBV7-2 | TRBD1 | TGTGCCAGCAGATGGACAGGGGATTCACCCCTCCACTTT | CASRWTGDSPLHF
TRBJ2-7 | NA | TRBV5-1 | TRBD1 | TGCGCCAGCAGCCCTCTGACAGGGGGCGAGCAGTACTTC | CASSPLTGGEQYF
TRBJ1-6 | NA | TRBV9 | TRBD1 | TGTGCCAGCAGCGAAAGACAGGGTAATTCACCCCTCCACTTT | CASSERQGNSPLHF
TRBJ2-2 | many | TRBV7-8 | TRBD2 | TGTGCCAGCAGCCCCGTTGCGGGGGGGTACACCGGGGAGCTGTTTTTT | CASSPVAGGYTGELFF
TRBJ2-1 | few | TRBV5-1 | TRBD1 | TGCGCCAGCAGTTGGCAGGGGGCCGGTGAGCAGTTCTTC | CASSWQGAGEQFF
TRBJ1-1 | few | TRBV6-5 | NA | TGTGCCAGCAGTTACTTAGACAGCCACACTGAAGCTTTCTTT | CASSYLDSHTEAFF
TRBJ2-1 | NA | TRBV4-2 | NA | TGTGCCAGCAGCCTAGGGGGGAGAGGAGGAAATGAGCAGTTCTTC | CASSLGGRGGNEQFF
TRBJ2-7 | NA | TRBV7-2 | NA | TGTGCCAGCAGCCCCTCCCGCGAGCAGTACTTC | CASSPSREQYF
TRBJ1-2 | few | TRBV11-2 | NA | TGTGCCAGCAACCCCGGGGGGGGCAGGATATATGGCTACACCTTC | CASNPGGGRIYGYTF
TRBJ2-7 | few | TRBV4-2 | TRBD1 | TGTGCCAGCAGCCAGGCCCTCCGGACAGGGACCTACGAGCAGTACTTC | CASSQALRTGTYEQYF
TRBJ2-5 | NA | TRBV20-1 | TRBD1 | TGCAGTGCTCGCAAGGACAGGGGTACGCGCGTAGAGACCCAGTACTTC | CSARKDRGTRVETQYF
TRBJ2-7 | NA | TRBV6-6 | TRBD2 | TGTGCCAGCAGTTACTCGATGGCAGCGGGGGGCGGATTATCCTACGAGCAGTACTTC | CASSYSMAAGGGLSYEQYF
TRBJ2-2 | large | TRBV2 | TRBD2 | TGTGCCAGCAGTCGCACTAGCGGAGCGAACACCGGGGAGCTGTTTTTT | CASSRTSGANTGELFF
TRBJ2-1 | few | TRBV27 | TRBD1 | TGTGCCAGCAGTTTATGGGACAGGGTCAACAATGAGCAGTTCTTC | CASSLWDRVNNEQFF
TRBJ1-1 | many | TRBV7-2 | NA | TGTGCCAGCAGAGTTAACACTGAAGCTTTCTTT | CASRVNTEAFF
TRBJ2-7 | NA | TRBV20-1 | NA | TGCAGTGCTAGAGACCCGACAGGTAGTTCCTACGAGCAGTACTTC | CSARDPTGSSYEQYF
TRBJ1-4 | NA | TRBV7-9 | NA | TGTGCCAGCAGCTTTGGCAGGGTTGGAAAACTGTTTTTT | CASSFGRVGKLFF
TRBJ2-7 | many | TRBV5-1 | TRBD1 | TGCGCCAGCAGCTTGCTAGACAGGGGGCAAAGCGGGCAGTACTTC | CASSLLDRGQSGQYF
TRBJ1-2 | NA | TRBV18 | NA | TGTGCCAGCTCACCACCAGGGGACGGCTACACCTTC | CASSPPGDGYTF
TRBJ2-3 | NA | TRBV28 | NA | TGTGCCAGCAGCATGGCGGATACGCAGTATTTT | CASSMADTQYF
TRBJ2-4 | many | TRBV6-2/TRBV6-3 | NA | TGTGCCAGCAGTCTTGTGAATCACATTCAGTACTTC | CASSLVNHIQYF
TRBJ2-1 | few | TRBV20-1 | NA | TGCAGTGCTAATCCGGTCCGGGCCAATGAGCAGTTCTTC | CSANPVRANEQFF
TRBJ2-5 | few | TRBV6-5 | TRBD2 | TGTGCCAGCAGAGAAGGACTAGCGGGGGCCCCAACCCAGTACTTC | CASREGLAGAPTQYF
TRBJ1-4 | few | TRBV20-1 | NA | TGCAGTGCTAGACGGGGGAGTGCAACTAATGAAAAACTGTTTTTT | CSARRGSATNEKLFF
TRBJ2-2 | few | TRBV27 | TRBD1 | TGTGCCAGCAGTTTAGGACAGGCAGGATGGCTGTTTTTT | CASSLGQAGWLFF
TRBJ2-4 | NA | TRBV5-1 | NA | TGCGCCAGCAGCTTGGAAGGGCTCCTAGCCAAAAACATTCAGTACTTC | CASSLEGLLAKNIQYF
TRBJ2-5 | NA | TRBV5-1 | NA | TGCGCCAGCAGCTTGGGACTAGGGGAAGAGACCCAGTACTTC | CASSLGLGEETQYF
TRBJ1-5 | NA | TRBV7-9 | NA | TGTGCCAGCAGCTATTCGGGACTCGATGGGGATAAAAAGCCCCAGCATTTT | CASSYSGLDGDKKPQHF
TRBJ2-7 | NA | TRBV4-1 | TRBD2 | TGCGCCAGCAGCCAAGTGACTAGCGGGGGGGCCGTCTACGAGCAGTACTTC | CASSQVTSGGAVYEQYF
TRBJ2-1 | NA | TRBV18 | NA | TGTGCCAGCTCAGGCCTACAGGGCTCCTACAATGAGCAGTTCTTC | CASSGLQGSYNEQFF
TRBJ1-1 | NA | TRBV11-2 | TRBD1 | TGTGCCAGCAGCCCAAATGGACAGGCGGGAACTGAAGCTTTCTTT | CASSPNGQAGTEAFF
TRBJ2-1 | many | TRBV4-3 | TRBD2 | TGCGCCAGCAGCCAAAACTGGGCTAGCGGGGGTGAGCAGTTCTTC | CASSQNWASGGEQFF
TRBJ1-5 | few | TRBV28 | NA | TGTGCCAGCAGGGCAGCGAATCAGCCCCAGCATTTT | CASRAANQPQHF
TRBJ2-5 | NA | TRBV10-3 | NA | TGTGCCATCAGTGAGGAGGGGGATGGGACCCAGTACTTC | CAISEEGDGTQYF
TRBJ2-1 | NA | TRBV10-3 | NA | TGTGCCATCAGTGAATATGGGAACAATGAGCAGTTCTTC | CAISEYGNNEQFF
TRBJ2-3 | many | TRBV11-2 | TRBD2 | TGTGCCAGCAGCTTCCGCCTTTCACCGGGACTAGCGGAGAGCACAGATACGCAGTATTTT | CASSFRLSPGLAESTDTQYF
TRBJ2-3 | many | TRBV6-1 | NA | TGTGCCAGCAGTGATACCGGCAGCTTGAGGAATACGCAGTATTTT | CASSDTGSLRNTQYF
TRBJ2-6 | few | TRBV7-9 | NA | TGTGCCAGCAGCTTAGACCGCTCTGGGGCCAACGTCCTGACTTTC | CASSLDRSGANVLTF
TRBJ2-1 | few | TRBV7-2 | TRBD2 | TGTGCCAGCAGCTTCCGCGGGGGGGCGGACAATGAGCAGTTCTTC | CASSFRGGADNEQFF
TRBJ1-5 | few | TRBV21-1 | NA | TGTGCCAGCAGCACCCCCGTGGGCAGGGAAGTCAATCAGCCCCAGCATTTT | CASSTPVGREVNQPQHF
TRBJ2-3 | NA | TRBV7-8 | NA | TGTGCCAGCAGCTTCATGTCCACAGATACGCAGTATTTT | CASSFMSTDTQYF
TRBJ2-5 | NA | TRBV29-1 | NA | TGCAGCGTTGAAGCTCCAGCGGCCGAAGAGACCCAGTACTTC | CSVEAPAAEETQYF
TRBJ2-7 | NA | TRBV4-2 | NA | TGTGCCAGCAGCCAAGACCCGGGCCCTAGCTACGAGCAGTACTTC | CASSQDPGPSYEQYF
TRBJ2-3 | few | TRBV5-1 | TRBD2 | TGCGCCAGCAGCCCGGGCGGGGGGCCTGGCACAGATACGCAGTATTTT | CASSPGGGPGTDTQYF
TRBJ2-5 | few | TRBV7-9 | NA | TGTGCCAGCAGCTTAGGAGCCGGCGCGGAGACCCAGTACTTC | CASSLGAGAETQYF
TRBJ2-1 | few | TRBV7-2 | TRBD2 | TGTGCCAGCAGCCCCAGGGTAGCGGGGGACTACAATGAGCAGTTCTTC | CASSPRVAGDYNEQFF
TRBJ1-5 | many | TRBV6-2/TRBV6-3 | NA | TGTGCCAGCAGTAGAGATCGGACGGATTATCAGCCCCAGCATTTT | CASSRDRTDYQPQHF
TRBJ1-5 | few | TRBV19 | NA | TGTGCCAGTAGTAGCCTCGGGCCTTCGCGGCAGCCCCAGCATTTT | CASSSLGPSRQPQHF
TRBJ2-3 | NA | TRBV5-1 | TRBD2 | TGCGCCAGCAGGGACGGGACTAGTGTGGATACGCAGTATTTT | CASRDGTSVDTQYF